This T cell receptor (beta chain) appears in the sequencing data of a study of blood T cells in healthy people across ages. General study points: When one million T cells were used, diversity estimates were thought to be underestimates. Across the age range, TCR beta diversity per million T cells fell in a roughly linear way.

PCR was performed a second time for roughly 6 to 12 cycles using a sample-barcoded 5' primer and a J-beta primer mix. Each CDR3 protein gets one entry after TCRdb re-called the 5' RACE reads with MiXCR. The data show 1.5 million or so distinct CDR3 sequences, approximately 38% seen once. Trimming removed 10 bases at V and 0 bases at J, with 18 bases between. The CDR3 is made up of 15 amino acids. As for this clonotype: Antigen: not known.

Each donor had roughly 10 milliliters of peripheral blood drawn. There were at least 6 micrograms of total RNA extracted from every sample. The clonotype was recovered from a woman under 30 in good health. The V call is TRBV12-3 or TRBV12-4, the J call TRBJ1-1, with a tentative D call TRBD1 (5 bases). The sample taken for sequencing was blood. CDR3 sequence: CANNTAGTVNTEAFF. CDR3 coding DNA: TGTGCCAACAACACCGCCGGGACCGTGAACACTGAAGCTTTCTTT.